This T cell receptor beta chain was captured in a study of beta chain features in type 1 diabetes (dated by TCRdb to about 2018). The study in broad terms: Mean age, gender distribution, total cell number and subset yield were not different between patients and healthy donors. Across all samples, approximately 100 million sorted cells were examined, and cell number per subset correlated strongly with RNA yield. Whereas all 30 or so donors provided naive and central memory subsets, regulatory and stem cell-like memory subsets were isolated from just 8 patients and about 8 healthy donors. In the study, recently diagnosed type 1 diabetes patients and matched healthy donors were compared on the TCRB repertoires of their sorted circulating CD4+ T cell subsets.

Deletion took 3 bases off V and 1 base off J, with a span of 9 bases between the germline ends. From the germline V gene, CDR1 is KGHSH and CDR2 is LQKENI. The CDR3 holds 15 amino acids from the cysteine to the phenylalanine. Only the CDR3 DNA stays, 45 bases, in frame from base 1. Each donor gave one peripheral blood draw, approximately 120 mL on average, collected into heparinised tubes. A BD FACSAria II was used to sort naive, central memory, regulatory and stem cell-like memory CD4+ T cells with a panel that included CD45RO, CCR7, CD25, CD127, CD95 and CD27. A purity above 98% was achieved for all sorted populations. PBMCs were separated immediately by Lymphoprep density gradient centrifugation and were stained directly, without being cultured. To minimize batch effects, samples were stained and sorted in pairs, one healthy donor with one patient per experiment. The entire amount of isolated RNA was reverse transcribed using the High Capacity cDNA Reverse Transcription Kit, so the sequenced TCRB transcripts were expressed ones. Deep immunoSEQ sequencing was applied to naive, central memory and regulatory T cell samples, giving an average of roughly 3.6 million total reads per sample. Sorted cells were lysed in RLT buffer, and RNA was extracted using DNase-treated RNeasy Micro or Mini kits according to cell number. To prevent cross-contamination, each cell subset was processed individually, whereas patient and healthy donor samples were processed jointly. The immunoSEQ multiplex PCR was used to amplify TCRB sequences from cDNA, yielding 87-bp fragments that span the CDR3 region. Sequencing of the amplicons was done on the Illumina HiSeq platform. Per the authors' processing: PCR bias was corrected computationally using synthetic template baselines, and reads within Hamming distance 2 were collapsed, with unmergeable singletons discarded. By aligning reads against IMGT, V, D and J genes, CDR3 length, and insertions or deletions at six rearrangement sites were assigned. Within each subset, clonotype counts were normalized to sorted cell number, after which true diversity and Gini coefficients were computed with the tcR R package. Repertoire sharing was quantified using the overlap coefficient calculated on TCRB nucleotide sequences. Out-of-frame TCRB sequences from naive cells were analyzed to stand in for the pre-selection repertoire. Imported from immuneACCESS, the table was reduced by TCRdb to in-frame sequences with V and J called. These copies leave out some clones; in studies compared against another copy, an unresolved V gene accounts for under half, and the cause of the remainder is not known. The V and J calls and the clone size are those of that table, but D and trimming were determined from the DNA. This sample gives 900,000 or so clones in total; about a sixth of them show up just once. The top ten clones comprise about 0.02% of the sample.

On the study overall, not on this receptor specifically: Type 1 diabetes patients showed a moderate but significant shortening of TCRB CDR3 length in all four CD4+ subsets. Because cDNA was sequenced instead of genomic DNA, activated cells with high expression could be over-represented, although the groups did not differ in activation or CD3 levels. At VDJ recombination sites, patients with type 1 diabetes made fewer insertions and deleted more nucleotides, a pattern implying thymic rearrangement abnormalities. Because the HLA sub-analyses included only small numbers of individuals, any influence of HLA type on TCRB rearrangement was left unresolved. The naive, central memory and regulatory TCRB repertoires appeared to resemble one another more closely among patients than among healthy donors. Shorter templates might be favored by PCR, yet because patient and control samples were amplified and corrected together, any such skew would affect both groups equally.

This clone was found a few times. Its antigen is currently not known. Qualities for individual bases were not recorded, and no much larger clone is one base off. Additional DNA sequences in this sample encode the identical CDR3. Sequencing used naive CD4+ T cells from blood. According to the study, the label for this sample's cell subset or site signals: true naive CD4+ T cells. This receptor was obtained from a woman aged 18 to 35 in good health. The chain employs TRBV18 and TRBJ2-2; too little of a D gene remains to name it. The CDR3 has the sequence CASSPGTVNTGELFF. The bases are TGTGCCAGCTCACCCGGAACAGTGAACACCGGGGAGCTGTTTTTT.